These 25 T cell receptor beta chains were sequenced from one sample in a study of T-cell memory formation after mild COVID-19. TCRdb re-called the 5' RACE reads through MiXCR, storing one row per CDR3 protein. The table records hundreds of thousands of distinct CDR3 sequences, approximately 20% of them present only once. Specimen: PBMCs or a T cell subset sorted from them (not recorded which). All receptors come from a man aged 18 to 35 who had mild COVID-19 (a few samples of this study predate the infection). Cell type and time point are not known.

This clonotype was seen more than once but under ten times. The J gene is TRBJ2-5, the V gene TRBV6-5, with a tentative D call TRBD1 (6 bases). CDR1 MNHEY and CDR2 SVGAGI come from the germline V gene. V shed 2 bases and J shed 4 bases, with 17 bases lying between them. The CDR3 sequence is 16 residues long. This CDR3 is CASSYKRDIRGETQYF. The CDR3 DNA reads as TGTGCCAGCAGTTACAAGAGGGACATACGGGGAGAGACCCAGTACTTC.

The rearrangement links TRBV6-2 or TRBV6-3 to TRBJ2-7, with D uncertain. The CDR3 has 15 amino acids. The V and J ends lost 2 bases and 0 bases respectively, with 11 bases between them. The germline V gene has CDR1 MNHEY and CDR2 SVGEGT. DNA of the CDR3: TGTGCCAGCAGTTACCCCCCCGGTACCTCCTACGAGCAGTACTTC. Residues: CASSYPPGTSYEQYF.

The chain recombines TRBV9 with TRBJ2-1; the D gene is possibly TRBD2 (5 bases). The CDR3 runs 15 residues. V was trimmed by 3 bases and J by 4 bases, leaving 14 bases between them. Germline assignment: CDR1 SGDLS and CDR2 YYNGEE. The CDR3 is CASSGDGLSYNEQFF. CDR3 nucleotide sequence: TGTGCCAGCAGCGGAGACGGACTGTCGTACAATGAGCAGTTCTTC.

This clonotype appeared a few times. J is TRBJ2-7 and V is TRBV10-3; 11 nucleotides line up with TRBD1. The junction had 4 bases not matched to a gene; V was cut back by 7 bases and J by 5 bases. Germline V gives CDR1 ENHRY, CDR2 SYGVKD. There are 13 residues in the CDR3. The CDR3 nucleotides are TGTGCCATCATGGGACAGGGGGGCCACGAGCAGTACTTC. It yields the protein CAIMGQGGHEQYF.

This clonotype was detected a few times. The rearrangement joins TRBV20-1 to TRBJ1-1; no clear D gene. Germline loops: CDR1 DFQATT, CDR2 SNEGSKA (reference sequence). The CDR3 consists of 12 residues. V dropped 3 bases and J dropped 1 base, with 6 bases sitting between them. In nucleotides, the CDR3 is TGCAGTGCTAGGTGGAAGAACACTGAAGCTTTCTTT. Protein product: CSARWKNTEAFF.

This clonotype was seen ten or more times. The rearrangement links TRBV10-3 to TRBJ1-3, with D unresolved. Germline-derived CDR1 and CDR2 are ENHRY and SYGVKD. V lost 10 bases to trimming and J lost 7 bases, with 17 bases between them. This CDR3 is built from 13 residues. The CDR3 here is CATRPRIGNTIYF. The CDR3 region has the DNA TGTGCCACCCGCCCAAGAATCGGGAACACCATATATTTT.

This clonotype has a count of ten or more. J is TRBJ2-1 and V is TRBV7-9; 8 bases agree with TRBD2. J lost 9 bases, V lost 6 bases, and 4 bases had no gene match. The CDR3 consists of 12 residues. Per the germline V gene, CDR1 is SEHNR and CDR2 is FQNEAQ (reference sequence). The chain's CDR3 is CASSLTSGEQFF. CDR3 in DNA: TGTGCCAGCAGTCTTACTAGCGGTGAGCAGTTCTTC.

The sample holds a few counts of this clonotype. The V call is TRBV5-8, the J call TRBJ1-2; possibly TRBD1 for D (6 bases). The germline V gene has CDR1 SGHTS and CDR2 YDEGEE. CDR3 length: 14 residues. The V and J ends lost 1 base and 3 bases respectively, with 10 bases between them. The CDR3 DNA reads TGTGCCAGCAGCTTGCGGGGGGCAGACTATGGCTACACCTTC. This encodes CASSLRGADYGYTF. Full variable domain (rest looked up from reference TRBV5-8 and TRBJ1-2): EAGVTQSPTHLIKTRGQQATLRCSPISGHTSVYWYQQALGLGLQFLLWYDEGEERNRGNFPPRFSGRQFPNYSSELNVNALELEDSALYLCASSLRGADYGYTFGSGTRLTVV.

Ten or more counts support this clonotype. This rearrangement joins TRBV3-1 to TRBJ2-1; D is unresolved. Germline lookup yields CDR1 LGHDT and CDR2 YNNKEL (reference sequence). The CDR3 runs 18 residues. The germline V and J ends were trimmed by 0 bases and 0 bases, with 15 bases remaining between them. In DNA form, the CDR3 reads TGTGCCAGCAGCCAAGATGGATCGGTCCCCAGCTCCTACAATGAGCAGTTCTTC. Translation: CASSQDGSVPSSYNEQFF.

This clonotype was found a few times. The rearrangement uses TRBV5-1 and TRBJ2-1, with D possibly being TRBD2 (6 bases). CDR1 is SGHRS and CDR2 is YFSETQ in the germline V gene. V was shortened by 0 bases and J by 1 base, with 8 bases between the two germline ends. The CDR3 runs to 15 residues. The CDR3 nucleotides are TGCGCCAGCAGCTTGGCTCTAGCGTCCTACAATGAGCAGTTCTTC. It is translated as CASSLALASYNEQFF.

V gene TRBV6-5 combines with J gene TRBJ1-5; perhaps TRBD1 as D (5 bases). There are 13 residues in the CDR3. Germline values: CDR1 MNHEY, CDR2 SVGAGI. Trimming removed 8 bases from V and 3 bases from J, with 11 bases in between. CDR3 region: CASGARNNQPQHF. As DNA, the CDR3 is TGTGCCAGCGGGGCCAGGAACAATCAGCCCCAGCATTTT.

The chain carries TRBV12-3 or TRBV12-4 and TRBJ2-2; D is ambiguous. V was clipped by 6 bases and J by 7 bases, with 12 bases between them. The CDR3 extends over 13 amino acids. The CDR3 bases are TGTGCCAGCAGGCCCGACTCATTCGGGGAGCTGTTTTTT. It is translated as CASRPDSFGELFF.

This clonotype was counted between two and nine times. The chain carries TRBV20-1 and TRBJ1-1; D uncertain. The germline CDR1 and CDR2 sequences are DFQATT and SNEGSKA (reference sequence). This CDR3 has 13 residues. Trimming took 3 bases from V and 1 from J, leaving 9 bases between them. DNA for the CDR3: TGCAGTGCTAGGGAAGGGTGGAACACTGAAGCTTTCTTT. As protein: CSAREGWNTEAFF.

The sample holds one count of this clonotype. The rearrangement links TRBV11-2 to TRBJ2-1, with D possibly being TRBD1 (5 bases). CDR1 and CDR2 from the germline V gene are SGHAT and FQNNGV. The CDR3 sequence is 13 residues long. V was clipped by 3 bases and J by 8 bases, with 11 bases between them. Written as DNA, the CDR3 is TGTGCCAGCAGCTTGCAGGGTTTGGATGAGCAGTTCTTC. It is translated as CASSLQGLDEQFF.

The J gene is TRBJ2-6, the V gene TRBV4-1; 8 nucleotides agree with TRBD1. CDR1 is MGHRA, CDR2 YSYEKL, per germline. This CDR3 spans 17 amino acids. Trimming removed 4 bases from V and 0 bases from J; junction bases left unmatched: 5. CDR3 in amino acids: CASSRGQAYSGANVLTF. The DNA for the CDR3 is TGCGCCAGCAGCCGGGGACAGGCGTACTCTGGGGCCAACGTCCTGACTTTC.

This clonotype was picked up a small number of times. This rearrangement joins TRBV7-3 to TRBJ2-3; D tentatively fits TRBD1 or TRBD2 (5 bases each). V dropped 6 bases and J dropped 2 bases, with 9 bases sitting between them. The CDR3 loop spans 13 amino acids. Germline V gives CDR1 SGHTA, CDR2 FQGTGA. CDR3 nucleotides: TGTGCCAGCAGTTGGGGGATCACAGATACGCAGTATTTT. Translated, it gives CASSWGITDTQYF.

This clonotype appeared a few times. The chain employs TRBV7-9 and TRBJ2-5; maybe TRBD2 (7 bases). V lost 5 bases to trimming and J lost 5 bases, with 12 bases between them. CDR3 length: 13 amino acids. Germline-derived CDR1 and CDR2 are SEHNR and FQNEAQ (reference sequence). The CDR3 DNA follows: TGTGCCAGCAGCCGGGGGGCCCTGGAGACCCAGTACTTC. Residues: CASSRGALETQYF. The entire variable domain, with the rest obtained from reference TRBV7-9 and TRBJ2-5, is as follows: DTGVSQNPRHKITKRGQNVTFRCDPISEHNRLYWYRQTLGQGPEFLTYFQNEAQLEKSRLLSDRFSAERPKGSFSTLEIQRTEQGDSAMYLCASSRGALETQYFGPGTRLLVL.

This clonotype was recorded a few times. The chain combines TRBV5-1 with TRBJ2-2; D is tentatively TRBD1 or TRBD2 (5 bases each). V was cut by 3 bases and J by 3 bases, with 12 bases left in between. The germline V gene encodes CDR1 SGHRS and CDR2 YFSETQ. The CDR3 has 15 amino acids. The CDR3 nucleotides are TGCGCCAGCAGCTGGGCCGGGGCTGACACCGGGGAGCTGTTTTTT. It yields the protein CASSWAGADTGELFF. Full variable domain (remainder filled in from reference TRBV5-1 and TRBJ2-2): KAGVTQTPRYLIKTRGQQVTLSCSPISGHRSVSWYQQTPGQGLQFLFEYFSETQRNKGNFPGRFSGRQFSNSRSEMNVSTLELGDSALYLCASSWAGADTGELFFGEGSRLTVL.

This clonotype was detected only a few times. This chain connects TRBV9 to TRBJ1-2; TRBD1 agrees at 9 bases. V lost 4 bases, J lost 4 bases, and 8 bases stayed unmatched. Germline values: CDR1 SGDLS, CDR2 YYNGEE. The CDR3 extends over 15 amino acids. CDR3 DNA sequence: TGTGCCAGCAGCTGGGACAGGGACGAGGGCTATGGCTACACCTTC. Encoded protein: CASSWDRDEGYGYTF.

This clonotype turned up a few times. The chain carries TRBV13 and TRBJ2-3, with 11 bases aligning to TRBD2. The junction had 5 bases not matched to a gene; V was cut back by 5 bases and J by 1 base. Germline-derived CDR1 and CDR2 are PRHDT and FYEKMQ (reference sequence). This CDR3 spans 16 amino acids. The DNA of the CDR3 is TGTGCCAGCAGCCCGACTAGCGGGGAAGGCACAGATACGCAGTATTTT. This encodes CASSPTSGEGTDTQYF.

This clonotype was counted between two and nine times. V is TRBV5-1 and J is TRBJ2-1, with a weak D call TRBD2 (6 bases). Looked up from germline, CDR1 is SGHRS and CDR2 is YFSETQ. V was cut by 7 bases and J by 6 bases, with 8 bases left in between. This CDR3 comprises 11 residues. CDR3 in amino acids: CASDSGNEQFF. DNA of the CDR3: TGCGCCAGCGATAGCGGCAATGAGCAGTTCTTC.

The chain uses TRBV6-2 or TRBV6-3 and TRBJ2-2, with D perhaps TRBD1 or TRBD2 (6 bases each). Trimming stripped 6 bases from V and 8 bases from J, with 13 bases between. This CDR3 contains 13 residues. Germline CDR1 is MNHEY and CDR2 is SVGEGT. In DNA form, the CDR3 reads TGTGCCAGCAGGGCACAGGGAGGAGGGGAGCTGTTTTTT. It yields the protein CASRAQGGGELFF.

On this clonotype itself: The junction differs from germline at one of its ends, possibly a read error. This chain joins TRBV6-6 and TRBJ1-5; possibly TRBD1 for D (5 bases). This CDR3 is built from 14 residues. Germline V gene lookup returns CDR1 MNHNY and CDR2 SVGAGI (reference sequence). CDR3 nucleotides: TGTGCCAGCAGTTCCGGGACCGAAGATCAGCCCAAGCATTTT. This translates into CASSSGTEDQPKHF.

The chain has TRBV24-1 and TRBJ2-1, with TRBD1 matching over 8 bases. Germline lookup yields CDR1 KGHDR and CDR2 SFDVKD. V lost 3 bases and J lost 5; bases outside the gene matches: 5. CDR3 length: 15 residues. In DNA, the CDR3 is TGTGCCACCAGTGATCCCATGACAGGGGACAATGAGCAGTTCTTC. Amino acids: CATSDPMTGDNEQFF.

The chain uses TRBV5-1 and TRBJ2-7, with no clear D. This CDR3 is built from 14 residues. Germline V gene lookup returns CDR1 SGHRS and CDR2 YFSETQ. V shed 0 bases and J shed 3 bases, with 10 bases lying between them. The CDR3 sequence is CASSLAGTGYEQYV. The CDR3 bases are TGCGCCAGCAGCTTGGCCGGTACGGGCTACGAGCAGTACGTC.